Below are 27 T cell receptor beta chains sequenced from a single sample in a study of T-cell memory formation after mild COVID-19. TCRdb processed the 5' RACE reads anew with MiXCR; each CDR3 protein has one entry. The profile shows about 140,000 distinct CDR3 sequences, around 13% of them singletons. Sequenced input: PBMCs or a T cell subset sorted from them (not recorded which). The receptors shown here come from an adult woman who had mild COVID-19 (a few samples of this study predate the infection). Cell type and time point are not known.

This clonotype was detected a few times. The CDR3 region has the DNA TGTGCCAGCAGCAGCGGGACAGCCCTCGGGGAGCTGTTTTTT. It is translated as CASSSGTALGELFF. The chain combines TRBV5-6 with TRBJ2-2; D may be TRBD1 or TRBD2 (7 bases each). V was trimmed by 4 bases and J by 7 bases, leaving 14 bases between them. Germline V gene data show CDR1 as SGHDT and CDR2 as YYEEEE. The CDR3 runs to 14 residues.

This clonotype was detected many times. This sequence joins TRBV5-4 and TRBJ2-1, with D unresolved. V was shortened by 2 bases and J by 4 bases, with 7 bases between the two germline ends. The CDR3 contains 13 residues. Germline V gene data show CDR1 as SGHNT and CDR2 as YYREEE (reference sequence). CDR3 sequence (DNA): TGTGCCAGCAGCTTACGACCGTACAATGAGCAGTTCTTC. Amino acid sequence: CASSLRPYNEQFF.

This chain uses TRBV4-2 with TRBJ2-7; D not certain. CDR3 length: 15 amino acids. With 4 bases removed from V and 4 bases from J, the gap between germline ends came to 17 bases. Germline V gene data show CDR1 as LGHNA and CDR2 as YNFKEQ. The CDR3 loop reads CASSPTRLVSYEQYF. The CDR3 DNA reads TGTGCCAGCAGCCCAACCCGGCTAGTATCTTACGAGCAGTACTTC.

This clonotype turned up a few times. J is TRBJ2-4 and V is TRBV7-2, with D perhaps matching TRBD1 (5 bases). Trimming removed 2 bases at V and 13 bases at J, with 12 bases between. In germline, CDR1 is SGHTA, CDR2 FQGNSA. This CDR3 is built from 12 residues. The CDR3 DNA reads TGTGCCAGCAGCTTATCTCCCACAGGCCAGTACTTC. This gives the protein CASSLSPTGQYF.

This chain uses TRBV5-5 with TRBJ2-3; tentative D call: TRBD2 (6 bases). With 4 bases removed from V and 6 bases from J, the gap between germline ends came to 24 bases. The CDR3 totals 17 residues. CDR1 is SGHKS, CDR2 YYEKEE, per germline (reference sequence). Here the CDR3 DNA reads TGTGCCAGCAGCCCGCCCCAAGGAGCCCGGGGGTGGGATACGCAGTATTTT. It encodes CASSPPQGARGWDTQYF.

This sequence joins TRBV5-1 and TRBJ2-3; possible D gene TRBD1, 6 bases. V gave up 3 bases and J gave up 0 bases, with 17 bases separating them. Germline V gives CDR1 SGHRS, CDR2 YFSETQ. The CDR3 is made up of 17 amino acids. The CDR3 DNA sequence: TGCGCCAGCAGCTGGACGGCAGGGGCCCCTAGCACAGATACGCAGTATTTT. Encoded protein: CASSWTAGAPSTDTQYF.

The CDR3 DNA reads as TGTGCCAGCAGCCCCTACAGGGCGGCGGGAGCTTTCTTT. Translated: CASSPYRAAGAFF. The chain is built from TRBV5-6 and TRBJ1-1, with a weak D call TRBD1 (6 bases). V lost 4 bases and J lost 10, with 17 bases in between. Germline V gene lookup returns CDR1 SGHDT and CDR2 YYEEEE. The CDR3 sequence is 13 residues long.

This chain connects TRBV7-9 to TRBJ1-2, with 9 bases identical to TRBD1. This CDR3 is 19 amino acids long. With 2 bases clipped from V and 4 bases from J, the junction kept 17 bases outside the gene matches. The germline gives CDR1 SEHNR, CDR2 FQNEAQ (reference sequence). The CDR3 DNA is TGTGCCAGCAGCTTATCATATCTTACCCAGACAGGGGGAGGCTATGGCTACACCTTC. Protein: CASSLSYLTQTGGGYGYTF. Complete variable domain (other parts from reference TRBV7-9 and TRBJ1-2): DTGVSQNPRHKITKRGQNVTFRCDPISEHNRLYWYRQTLGQGPEFLTYFQNEAQLEKSRLLSDRFSAERPKGSFSTLEIQRTEQGDSAMYLCASSLSYLTQTGGGYGYTFGSGTRLTVV.

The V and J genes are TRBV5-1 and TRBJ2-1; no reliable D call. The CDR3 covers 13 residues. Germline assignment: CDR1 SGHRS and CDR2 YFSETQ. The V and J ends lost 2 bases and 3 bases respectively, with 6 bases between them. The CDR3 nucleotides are TGCGCCAGCAGCTTAGACAACTACAATGAGCAGTTCTTC. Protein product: CASSLDNYNEQFF.

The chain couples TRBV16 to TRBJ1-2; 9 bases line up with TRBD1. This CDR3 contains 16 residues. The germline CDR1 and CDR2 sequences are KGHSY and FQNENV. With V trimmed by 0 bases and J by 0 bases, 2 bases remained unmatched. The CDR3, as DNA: TGTGCCAGCAGCCAATCGGGACAGGGAACTAACTATGGCTACACCTTC. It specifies CASSQSGQGTNYGYTF.

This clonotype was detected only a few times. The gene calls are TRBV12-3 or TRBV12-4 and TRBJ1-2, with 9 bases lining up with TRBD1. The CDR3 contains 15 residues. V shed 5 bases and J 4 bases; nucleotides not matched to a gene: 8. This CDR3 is CASSLRTGDGYGYTF. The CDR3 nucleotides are TGTGCCAGCAGTCTCAGGACAGGGGATGGCTATGGCTACACCTTC.

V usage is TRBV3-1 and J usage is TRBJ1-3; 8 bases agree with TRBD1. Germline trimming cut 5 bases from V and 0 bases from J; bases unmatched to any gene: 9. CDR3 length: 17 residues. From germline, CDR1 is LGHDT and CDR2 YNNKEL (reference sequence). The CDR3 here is CASSGGQVKSSGNTIYF. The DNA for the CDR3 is TGTGCCAGCAGCGGGGGACAGGTGAAAAGCTCTGGAAACACCATATATTTT.

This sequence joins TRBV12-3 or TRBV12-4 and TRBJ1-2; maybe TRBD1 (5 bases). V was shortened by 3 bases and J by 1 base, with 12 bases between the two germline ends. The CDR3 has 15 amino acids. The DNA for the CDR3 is TGTGCCAGCAGTTTGGGGACCGAATATAACTATGGCTACACCTTC. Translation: CASSLGTEYNYGYTF.

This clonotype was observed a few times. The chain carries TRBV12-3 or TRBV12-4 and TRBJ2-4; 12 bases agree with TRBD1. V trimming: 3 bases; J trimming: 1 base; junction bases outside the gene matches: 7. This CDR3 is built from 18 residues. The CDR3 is CASSFGRGQGAAKNIQYF. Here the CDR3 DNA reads TGTGCCAGCAGTTTTGGTAGGGGACAGGGGGCGGCCAAAAACATTCAGTACTTC.

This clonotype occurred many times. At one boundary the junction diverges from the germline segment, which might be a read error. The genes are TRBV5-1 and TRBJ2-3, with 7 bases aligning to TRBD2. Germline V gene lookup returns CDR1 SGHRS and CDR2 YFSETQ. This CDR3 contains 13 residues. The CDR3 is CASSLGGADTQYF. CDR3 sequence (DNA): TGTGCCAGCAGCTTGGGGGGGGCAGATACGCAGTATTTT.

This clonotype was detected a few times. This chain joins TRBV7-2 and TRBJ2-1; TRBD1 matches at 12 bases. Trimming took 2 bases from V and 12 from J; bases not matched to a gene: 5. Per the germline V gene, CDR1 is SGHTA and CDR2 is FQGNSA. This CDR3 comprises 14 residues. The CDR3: CASSLMGQGAAQFF. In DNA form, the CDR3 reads TGTGCCAGCAGCTTAATGGGACAGGGGGCCGCGCAGTTCTTC. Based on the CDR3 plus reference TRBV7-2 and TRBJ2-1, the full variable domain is GAGVSQSPSNKVTEKGKDVELRCDPISGHTALYWYRQSLGQGLEFLIYFQGNSAPDKSGLPSDRFSAERTGGSVSTLTIQRTQQEDSAVYLCASSLMGQGAAQFFGPGTRLTVL.

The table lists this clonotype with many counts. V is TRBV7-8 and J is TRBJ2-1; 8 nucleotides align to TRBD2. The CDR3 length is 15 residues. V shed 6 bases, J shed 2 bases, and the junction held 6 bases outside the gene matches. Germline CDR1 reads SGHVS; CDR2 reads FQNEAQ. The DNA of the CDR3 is TGTGCCAGCAGTTCTCGGGAGGGGCCCTACAATGAGCAGTTCTTC. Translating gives CASSSREGPYNEQFF.

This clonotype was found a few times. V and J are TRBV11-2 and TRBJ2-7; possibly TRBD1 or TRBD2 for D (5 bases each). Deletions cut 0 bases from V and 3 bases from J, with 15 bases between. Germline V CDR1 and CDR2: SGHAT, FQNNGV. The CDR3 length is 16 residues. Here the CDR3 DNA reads TGTGCCAGCAGCTTAGATCCCCGAGGGGTGAACTACGAGCAGTACTTC. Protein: CASSLDPRGVNYEQYF.

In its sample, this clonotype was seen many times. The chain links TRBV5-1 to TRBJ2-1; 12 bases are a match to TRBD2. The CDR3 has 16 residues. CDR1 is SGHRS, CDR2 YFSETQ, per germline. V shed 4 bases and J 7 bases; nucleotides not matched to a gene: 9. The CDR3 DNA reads TGCGCCAGCAGCCACATGACTAGCGGGAGTGTAAATGAGCAGTTCTTC. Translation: CASSHMTSGSVNEQFF.

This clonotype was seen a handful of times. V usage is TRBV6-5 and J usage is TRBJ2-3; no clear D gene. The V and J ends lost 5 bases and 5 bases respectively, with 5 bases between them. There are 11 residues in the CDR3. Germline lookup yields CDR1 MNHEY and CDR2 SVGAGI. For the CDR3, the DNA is TGTGCCAGCAGTGTATTAGATACGCAGTATTTT. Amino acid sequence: CASSVLDTQYF.

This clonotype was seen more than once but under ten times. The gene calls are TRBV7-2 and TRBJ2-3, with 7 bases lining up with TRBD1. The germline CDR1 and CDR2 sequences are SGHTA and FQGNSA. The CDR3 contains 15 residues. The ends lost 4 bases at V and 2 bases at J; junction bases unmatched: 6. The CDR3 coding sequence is TGTGCCAGCAGCTCACCGGGGACAGCCACAGATACGCAGTATTTT. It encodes CASSSPGTATDTQYF.

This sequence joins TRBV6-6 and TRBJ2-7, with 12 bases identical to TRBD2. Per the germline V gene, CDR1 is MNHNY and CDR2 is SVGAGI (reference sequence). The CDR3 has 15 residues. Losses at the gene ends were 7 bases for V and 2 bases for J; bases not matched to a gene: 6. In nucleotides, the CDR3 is TGTGCCAGCACCCCGACTAGCGGGAGCCCCTACGAGCAGTACTTC. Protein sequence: CASTPTSGSPYEQYF.

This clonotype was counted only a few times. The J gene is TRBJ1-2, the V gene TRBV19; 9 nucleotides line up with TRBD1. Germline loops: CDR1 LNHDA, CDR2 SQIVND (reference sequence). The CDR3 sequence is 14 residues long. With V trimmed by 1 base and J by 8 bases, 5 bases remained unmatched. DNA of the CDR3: TGTGCCAGTAGTATAGCACAGGGGGCTGGCGGCTACACCTTC. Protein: CASSIAQGAGGYTF.

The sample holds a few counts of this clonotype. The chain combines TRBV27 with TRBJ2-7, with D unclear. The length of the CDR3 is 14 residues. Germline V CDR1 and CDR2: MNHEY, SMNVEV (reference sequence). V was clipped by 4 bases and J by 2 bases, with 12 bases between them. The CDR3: CASSSSGPTYEQYF. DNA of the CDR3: TGTGCCAGCAGTTCATCCGGGCCGACCTACGAGCAGTACTTC.

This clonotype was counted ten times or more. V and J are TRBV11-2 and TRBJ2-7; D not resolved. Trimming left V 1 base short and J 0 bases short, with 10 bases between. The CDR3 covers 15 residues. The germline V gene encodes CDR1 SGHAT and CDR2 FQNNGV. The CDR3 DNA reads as TGTGCCAGCAGCTTAGCCCAGGCCCCCTCCTACGAGCAGTACTTC. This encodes CASSLAQAPSYEQYF.

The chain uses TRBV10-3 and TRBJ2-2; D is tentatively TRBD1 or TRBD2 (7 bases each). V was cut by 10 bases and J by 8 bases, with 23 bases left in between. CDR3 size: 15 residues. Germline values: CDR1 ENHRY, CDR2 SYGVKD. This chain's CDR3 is CATSRQGGPGGELFF. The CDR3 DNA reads TGTGCCACCTCGAGACAGGGAGGGCCAGGTGGGGAGCTGTTTTTT.

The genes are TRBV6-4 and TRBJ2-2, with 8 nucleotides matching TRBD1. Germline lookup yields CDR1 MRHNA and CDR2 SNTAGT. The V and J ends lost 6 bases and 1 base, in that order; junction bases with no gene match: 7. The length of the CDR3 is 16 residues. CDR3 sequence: CASSDRGTGNTGELFF. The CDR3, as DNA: TGTGCCAGCAGCGACCGAGGGACAGGGAACACCGGGGAGCTGTTTTTT.